A selection of T cell receptor beta chains follows, all from one sample in a study of blood T cells in healthy people across ages. TCRdb redid the calling of the 5' RACE reads with MiXCR, one entry per CDR3 protein. The sample lists roughly 800,000 distinct CDR3 sequences; 25% to 30% were seen once. This sample was shared with a second study, whose subject was T cells of mothers and their children.

Input material: blood. These receptors were obtained from a boy aged 10-17 years in good health. Each CDR3 is given with its conserved first and last residue. D genes are given only for firm matches. A clone size is listed for some rows: how often the clone was seen (once, few, many), or a class if it is expanded.

d_gene: .; j_gene: TRBJ2-7; v_gene: TRBV5-1; abundance: .; len: 13; CDR3nt: TGCGCCAGCAGCTTGGACCGGAACTACGAGCAGTACTTC; CDR3aa: CASSLDRNYEQYF
d_gene: .; j_gene: TRBJ2-5; v_gene: TRBV5-1; abundance: few; len: 14; CDR3nt: TGCGCCAGCAGCTACGGGGGTGGGCAAGAGACCCAGTACTTC; CDR3aa: CASSYGGGQETQYF
d_gene: .; j_gene: TRBJ2-1; v_gene: TRBV6-5; abundance: .; len: 16; CDR3nt: TGTGTCAGCAGTTTAACACCACCGGGACCCCTAGGTGAGCAGTTCTTC; CDR3aa: CVSSLTPPGPLGEQFF
d_gene: .; j_gene: TRBJ2-4; v_gene: TRBV28; abundance: .; len: 13; CDR3nt: TGTGCCAGCAGCCCGGGCCGGGAAAACATTCAGTACTTC; CDR3aa: CASSPGRENIQYF
d_gene: .; j_gene: TRBJ1-1; v_gene: TRBV28; abundance: .; len: 15; CDR3nt: TGTGCCAGCAGTTTAAGTCGGGGGTTGAACACTGAAGCTTTCTTT; CDR3aa: CASSLSRGLNTEAFF
d_gene: .; j_gene: TRBJ1-5; v_gene: TRBV4-1; abundance: .; len: 14; CDR3nt: TGCGCCAGCAGCCACCGGGACAACGATCAGCCCCAGCATTTT; CDR3aa: CASSHRDNDQPQHF
d_gene: .; j_gene: TRBJ2-1; v_gene: TRBV20-1; abundance: .; len: 13; CDR3nt: TGCAGTGCTAGAGATTCCTCAAGGGCAAAGCAGTTCTTC; CDR3aa: CSARDSSRAKQFF
d_gene: .; j_gene: TRBJ2-3; v_gene: TRBV9; abundance: few; len: 14; CDR3nt: TGTGCCAGCAGCGTGGCAGTTTGGGCAGATACGCAGTATTTT; CDR3aa: CASSVAVWADTQYF
d_gene: .; j_gene: TRBJ2-7; v_gene: TRBV6-5; abundance: .; len: 14; CDR3nt: TGTGCCAGCAGTTACTCGCAGGGCCAAGGCGAGCAGTACTTC; CDR3aa: CASSYSQGQGEQYF
d_gene: TRBD2; j_gene: TRBJ2-1; v_gene: TRBV29-1; abundance: .; len: 17; CDR3nt: TGCAGCGTCCACGGCTGGGGAGGGCAAAGCTCCTACAATGAGCAGTTCTTC; CDR3aa: CSVHGWGGQSSYNEQFF
d_gene: TRBD1; j_gene: TRBJ2-2; v_gene: TRBV10-3; abundance: .; len: 15; CDR3nt: TGTGCCATCAGGTCCGGGACAGGGGAAACCGGGGAGCTGTTTTTT; CDR3aa: CAIRSGTGETGELFF
d_gene: .; j_gene: TRBJ2-2; v_gene: TRBV7-8; abundance: .; len: 16; CDR3nt: TGTGCCAGCAGCCCTGGAGGGATTAGTTTTACCGGGGAGCTGTTTTTT; CDR3aa: CASSPGGISFTGELFF
d_gene: .; j_gene: TRBJ2-3; v_gene: TRBV7-3; abundance: few; len: 16; CDR3nt: TGTGCCAGCAGCGGTGTAGGAAAGGACATTACAGATACGCAGTATTTT; CDR3aa: CASSGVGKDITDTQYF
d_gene: .; j_gene: TRBJ2-3; v_gene: TRBV6-6; abundance: .; len: 15; CDR3nt: TGTGCCAGCAGTCCCAGAGGGGGGGGCCCCGATACGCAGTATTTT; CDR3aa: CASSPRGGGPDTQYF
d_gene: TRBD1; j_gene: TRBJ2-7; v_gene: TRBV2; abundance: .; len: 14; CDR3nt: TGTGCCAGCAGGGTTGGGACAGTAGCCTACGAGCAGTACTTC; CDR3aa: CASRVGTVAYEQYF
d_gene: TRBD1; j_gene: TRBJ1-2; v_gene: TRBV12-3/TRBV12-4; abundance: many; len: 12; CDR3nt: TGTGCCAGCAGCCTCGGACAGGGCGGCTACACCTTC; CDR3aa: CASSLGQGGYTF
d_gene: .; j_gene: TRBJ2-5; v_gene: TRBV15; abundance: few; len: 15; CDR3nt: TGTGCCACCAGCAGAGGCTCCGGGTCCCAAGAGACCCAGTACTTC; CDR3aa: CATSRGSGSQETQYF
d_gene: TRBD1; j_gene: TRBJ1-2; v_gene: TRBV14; abundance: .; len: 14; CDR3nt: TGTGCCAGCAGCCAAAGGGACAGGGCATATGGCTACACCTTC; CDR3aa: CASSQRDRAYGYTF
d_gene: .; j_gene: TRBJ1-2; v_gene: TRBV7-3; abundance: .; len: 15; CDR3nt: TGTGCCAGCAGCCCAGGGAGGCAGCTGACAGATGGCTACACCTTC; CDR3aa: CASSPGRQLTDGYTF
d_gene: TRBD1; j_gene: TRBJ2-1; v_gene: TRBV24-1; abundance: few; len: 16; CDR3nt: TGTGCCACCAGTGATTTTGGGACAGGGAGCTACAATGAGCAGTTCTTC; CDR3aa: CATSDFGTGSYNEQFF
d_gene: .; j_gene: TRBJ1-2; v_gene: TRBV11-2; abundance: few; len: 14; CDR3nt: TGTGCCAGCAGCTTAAGCCAGGGATACTATGGCTACACCTTC; CDR3aa: CASSLSQGYYGYTF
d_gene: TRBD1; j_gene: TRBJ2-5; v_gene: TRBV10-3; abundance: few; len: 14; CDR3nt: TGTGCCATCAGCTTCTCGGACAGGGGAGAGACCCAGTACTTC; CDR3aa: CAISFSDRGETQYF
d_gene: .; j_gene: TRBJ1-2; v_gene: TRBV29-1; abundance: .; len: 11; CDR3nt: TGCAGCGTTGCAGGGGCGAGTGGCTGCACCTTC; CDR3aa: CSVAGASGCTF
d_gene: TRBD2; j_gene: TRBJ2-5; v_gene: TRBV5-1; abundance: few; len: 15; CDR3nt: TGCGCCAGCAGCCCCCCGGGGACTAACCAAGAGACCCAGTACTTC; CDR3aa: CASSPPGTNQETQYF
d_gene: .; j_gene: TRBJ2-5; v_gene: TRBV29-1; abundance: .; len: 14; CDR3nt: TGCAGCGTTGTCGGTTTGCCGGGGAAAGAGACCCAGTACTTC; CDR3aa: CSVVGLPGKETQYF
d_gene: .; j_gene: TRBJ2-1; v_gene: TRBV20-1; abundance: .; len: 14; CDR3nt: TGCAGTGCACCGGGGCTTCTTGTTAGCAGTGAGCAGTTCTTC; CDR3aa: CSAPGLLVSSEQFF